Included here is one TCR beta chain sequence, with context. Its target is not known. The assay was immunoSEQ multiplex PCR, and TCRdb's table has in-frame clones only and misses some. Among some 120,000 clones listed, around 85% were seen once. This entry belongs to a study of T cell responses to AZD1222 COVID-19 vaccine. The germline CDR1 and CDR2 sequences are SGDLS and YYNGEE. Deletions cut 3 bases from V and 5 bases from J, with 12 bases between. The CDR3 runs 14 residues. Study-wide results and caveats: Donors, mostly white British, included more females; clonal diversity was possibly underestimated.

This receptor was identified in an adult in good health. The chain joins TRBV9 to TRBJ1-5, with D unclear. The specimen was peripheral blood, collected on day 0 of MenACWY control vaccination. The CDR3 is CASSEDGYYQPQHF. CDR3 sequence (DNA): TGTGCCAGCAGCGAGGACGGGTATTATCAGCCCCAGCATTTT.